The rows below give T cell receptor beta chains drawn from one sample of a study of blood T cell repertoires in COVID-19. Data came from immunoSEQ multiplex PCR; TCRdb stores just in-frame clones and leaves some out. The sample includes roughly 150,000 clones, approximately 84% of them seen just once. The specimen sequenced was peripheral blood. The receptors were sampled from a woman aged 80 or over with acute or convalescent COVID-19. Each CDR3 is given with its conserved first and last residue. The D gene is left open where the match is weak. For some rows the clone size is stated as once, few or many, or as a class when expanded; others skip it.

v_call	clone_size	d_call	j_call	cdr3_nt	cdr3_aa
TRBV28	NA	TRBD2	TRBJ2-1	TGTGCCAGCAGTTTAGGGCAACAACTAGCGGGAGGGCCTGGATCCTACAATGAGCAGTTCTTC	CASSLGQQLAGGPGSYNEQFF
TRBV24-1	NA	TRBD1	TRBJ1-1	TGTGCCACCCGGACAGGGATGAACACTGAAGCTTTCTTT	CATRTGMNTEAFF
TRBV6-6	NA	NA	TRBJ1-2	TGTGCCAGCAGCCGAACTTCAGGGAACTATGGCTACACCTTC	CASSRTSGNYGYTF
TRBV18	NA	TRBD2	TRBJ2-1	TGTGCCAGCTCACCAGCCAGCGGGATTCACAATGAGCAGTTCTTC	CASSPASGIHNEQFF
TRBV7-9	NA	TRBD1	TRBJ2-3	TGTGCCAGCAGCAGAGGGGGCCGTGGGAGCACAGATACGCAGTATTTT	CASSRGGRGSTDTQYF
TRBV2	NA	TRBD1	TRBJ2-7	TGTGCCAGCAGTGAAGCGCCACCGGGACAGGGCTACGAGCAGTACTTC	CASSEAPPGQGYEQYF
TRBV5-1	NA	NA	TRBJ2-3	TGCGCCAGCAGCTTGGGCGGGCATACGCAGTATTTT	CASSLGGHTQYF
TRBV27	NA	NA	TRBJ1-1	TGTGCCAGCAGCTCAAGGCGGGGCAACACTGAAGCTTTCTTT	CASSSRRGNTEAFF
TRBV5-1	NA	NA	TRBJ2-7	TGCGCCAGCAGCTCGGTCCCCCCCTCCTACGAGCAGTACTTC	CASSSVPPSYEQYF
TRBV6-5	once	TRBD1	TRBJ2-7	TGTGCCAGCAGTTCCGGACAGGGCGCCTACGAGCAGTACTTC	CASSSGQGAYEQYF
TRBV7-9	once	NA	TRBJ2-3	TGTGCCAGCAGCTTCTACTCCGGGACTGGGGTCGGAAATACGCAGTATTTT	CASSFYSGTGVGNTQYF
TRBV30	NA	TRBD1	TRBJ2-5	TGTGCCTGGAGTGTAGGAGGCAGGGGGTGGGAGACCCAGTACTTC	CAWSVGGRGWETQYF
TRBV30	NA	NA	TRBJ2-2	TGTGCCTGGAGTCCCAGGGGCCTAACCGGGGAGCTGTTTTTT	CAWSPRGLTGELFF
TRBV28	NA	TRBD1	TRBJ2-6	TGTGCCACCCGGGACAGCCCCTCTGGGGCCAACGTCCTGACTTTC	CATRDSPSGANVLTF
TRBV15	NA	NA	TRBJ1-4	TGTGCCACCAGCTCCCCCCCAGGGGATTATGAAAAACTGTTTTTT	CATSSPPGDYEKLFF
TRBV13	NA	TRBD2	TRBJ2-3	TGTGCCAGCACCCTAATAGCGGGGGGCCACACAGATACGCAGTATTTT	CASTLIAGGHTDTQYF
TRBV28	NA	NA	TRBJ1-2	TGTGCCAGCAGTTTAGTACAGAAAATCTATGGCTACACCTTC	CASSLVQKIYGYTF
TRBV2	few	TRBD2	TRBJ2-5	TGTGCCAGCACCTTTAGGATGACTAGCGGATTAGGGGCCCAGTACTTC	CASTFRMTSGLGAQYF
TRBV7-2	NA	TRBD1	TRBJ2-2	TGTGCCAGCAGCTTTTCCGGGACAGGCCACACCGGGGAGCTGTTTTTT	CASSFSGTGHTGELFF
TRBV7-8	few	TRBD1	TRBJ1-1	TGTGCCAGCAGCCCGGACAGGGTATCGAGGACTGAAGCTTTCTTT	CASSPDRVSRTEAFF
TRBV30	NA	TRBD2	TRBJ2-1	TGTGCCTGGAGTGTAAAGCGGGAGATCGGGAATGAGCAGTTCTTC	CAWSVKREIGNEQFF
TRBV18	NA	NA	TRBJ1-2	TGTGCCAGCTCACCAGTCGGCAGGAACTATGGCTACACCTTC	CASSPVGRNYGYTF
TRBV5-4	NA	NA	TRBJ1-2	TGTGCCAGCAGTTTAGACCGCGGATGGGGCTACACCTTC	CASSLDRGWGYTF
TRBV12-3/TRBV12-4	NA	TRBD1	TRBJ1-4	TGTGCCAGCAGCGGGACAGATAATGAAAAACTGTTTTTT	CASSGTDNEKLFF
TRBV2	few	TRBD1	TRBJ1-1	TGTGCCAGCAGTGGCAGGACAGGGAGACCGAACACTGAAGCTTTCTTT	CASSGRTGRPNTEAFF
TRBV4-1	NA	TRBD1	TRBJ1-2	TGCGCCAGCAGCCAAGAGGGGGTGCAGGGGGCAGTTGGCTACACCTTC	CASSQEGVQGAVGYTF
TRBV6-6	NA	NA	TRBJ1-2	TGTGCCAGCAGTTACATCGTTGGCTACACCTTC	CASSYIVGYTF
TRBV7-8	NA	NA	TRBJ1-2	TGTGCCAGCAGCTTAGGGGACATCCACTACACCTTC	CASSLGDIHYTF
TRBV5-1	NA	NA	TRBJ1-1	TGCGCCAGCAGCCGTACGGGTGCAGGGGCGAACACTGAAGCTTTCTTT	CASSRTGAGANTEAFF
TRBV11-2	NA	TRBD1	TRBJ2-7	TGTGCCAGCAGCTTCGGGACAGGGCTATACGAGCAGTACTTC	CASSFGTGLYEQYF
TRBV12-3/TRBV12-4	NA	NA	TRBJ1-5	TGTGCCAGCAGTGTAAATAGCAATCAGCCCCAGCATTTT	CASSVNSNQPQHF
TRBV7-2	NA	NA	TRBJ1-1	TGTGCCAGCAGCTTGGGGGGGGAAGCTTTCTTT	CASSLGGEAFF
TRBV5-4	NA	TRBD2	TRBJ2-3	TGTGCCAGCAGCTCCTCACCCGGGACTAGCAAAGATACGCAGTATTTT	CASSSSPGTSKDTQYF
TRBV18	NA	TRBD1	TRBJ1-1	TGTGCCAGCTCACGGGGCGACAGGGGGCTTGAAGCTTTCTTT	CASSRGDRGLEAFF
TRBV15	NA	TRBD1	TRBJ1-5	TGTGCCACCAGCAGAGATCCCCGGCAGGGGGCCGGTCAGCCCCAGCATTTT	CATSRDPRQGAGQPQHF
TRBV10-1	NA	TRBD2	TRBJ2-5	TGCGCCAGCAGTGAAGGTAGCGGGGTACAAGAGACCCAGTACTTC	CASSEGSGVQETQYF
TRBV19	NA	TRBD1	TRBJ1-2	TGTGCCAGTAGTATAGATCACGGGACAGGGTCGTGGGATGGCTACACCTTC	CASSIDHGTGSWDGYTF
TRBV30	NA	TRBD1	TRBJ2-7	TGTGCCTTGGGGACAGGGAGCTCCTACGAGCAGTACTTC	CALGTGSSYEQYF
TRBV2	NA	NA	TRBJ1-5	TGTGCCAGCAGGAAGGGGGTGGTTTCGCGGCAGCCCCAGCATTTT	CASRKGVVSRQPQHF